The 20 T cell receptor beta chains below all came from one sample that was sequenced in a study of T cell responses to AZD1222 COVID-19 vaccine. Sequencing was performed with immunoSEQ multiplex PCR; in TCRdb, only in-frame clones are kept and a portion is missing. Of roughly 140,000 clones detected, around 90% appear once; the ten largest clones hold around 5.2%. Specimen: peripheral blood, collected on day 0 of AZD1222 vaccination. These receptors were taken from an adult in good health.

The rearrangement uses TRBV7-9 and TRBJ1-2, with a possible D match to TRBD1 (5 bases). Trimming shortened V by 10 bases and J by 5 bases, and 11 bases separated the two germline ends. Looked up from germline, CDR1 is SEHNR and CDR2 is FQNEAQ (reference sequence). This CDR3 is built from 11 residues. The CDR3 nucleotides are TGTGCCACCGGGGGGGATTATGGCTACACCTTC. Translation gives CATGGDYGYTF.

CDR3 sequence (DNA): TGTGCCAGCAGCGAGAGGGACAGAGAGAGCAATCAGCCCCAGCATTTT. Protein sequence: CASSERDRESNQPQHF. The genes are TRBV11-3 and TRBJ1-5; 7 nucleotides agree with TRBD1. Germline values: CDR1 SGHNT, CDR2 YENEEA. CDR3 size: 16 residues. Trimming cost V 5 bases and J 1 base; bases outside gene matches: 8.

This clone has only one observation. The CDR3 loop is CASSQDLIGVGGNREQYF. DNA for the CDR3: TGCGCCAGCAGCCAAGATCTGATTGGAGTAGGGGGGAACCGGGAGCAGTACTTC. The J gene is TRBJ2-7, the V gene TRBV4-3; D may correspond to TRBD1 or TRBD2 (6 bases each). This CDR3 region has 18 residues. Germline CDR1 reads LGHNA; CDR2 reads YSLEER. Deletions cut 0 bases from V and 7 bases from J, with 25 bases between.

This chain uses TRBV9 with TRBJ2-1, with 10 bases that match TRBD2. CDR1 is SGDLS, CDR2 YYNGEE, per germline. The CDR3 extends over 15 amino acids. V dropped 0 bases and J dropped 8; count of bases not matched to a gene: 5. CDR3 sequence reads: CASSVGSGGAYEQFF. The CDR3 coding sequence is TGTGCCAGCAGCGTAGGGAGCGGGGGGGCTTATGAGCAGTTCTTC.

The chain employs TRBV28 and TRBJ2-7; 9 nucleotides match TRBD2. With V trimmed by 5 bases and J by 2 bases, 10 bases remained unmatched. The CDR3 loop spans 16 amino acids. Per germline, CDR1 MDHEN and CDR2 SYDVKM. The CDR3 sequence is CASSPQTSGFPYEQYF. CDR3 DNA sequence: TGTGCCAGCAGTCCTCAAACTAGCGGGTTTCCCTACGAGCAGTACTTC.

This chain joins TRBV9 and TRBJ1-4; D gene uncertain. V was trimmed by 0 bases and J by 7 bases, leaving 10 bases between them. The CDR3 consists of 14 residues. Per germline, CDR1 SGDLS and CDR2 YYNGEE. In nucleotides, the CDR3 is TGTGCCAGCAGCGTAGCAGTGGTAGGTGAAAAACTGTTTTTT. This encodes CASSVAVVGEKLFF.

The gene calls are TRBV27 and TRBJ1-1; D remains unclear. Looked up from germline, CDR1 is MNHEY and CDR2 is SMNVEV (reference sequence). There are 14 residues in the CDR3. Trimming shortened V by 6 bases and J by 3 bases, and 14 bases separated the two germline ends. Here the CDR3 reads CASSAARPDTEAFF. CDR3 bases: TGTGCCAGCAGCGCAGCCCGACCCGACACTGAAGCTTTCTTT.

The rearrangement joins TRBV6-5 to TRBJ1-1; no clear D. This CDR3 comprises 14 residues. Per the germline V gene, CDR1 is MNHEY and CDR2 is SVGAGI. Trimming pared 0 bases from V and 0 bases from J, leaving 5 bases between. The CDR3 DNA is TGTGCCAGCAGTTACTCGGGAATGAACACTGAAGCTTTCTTT. It encodes CASSYSGMNTEAFF.

This chain links TRBV18 with TRBJ1-1, with D maybe TRBD1 (5 bases). The V gene lost 6 bases and the J gene lost 1 base, with 9 bases spanning the gap. From germline, CDR1 is KGHSH and CDR2 LQKENI. This CDR3 contains 13 residues. The DNA of the CDR3 is TGTGCCAGCTCTCTGGACAAGAACACTGAAGCTTTCTTT. Translation: CASSLDKNTEAFF.

The genes are TRBV28 and TRBJ1-5, with TRBD1 identical over 7 bases. Unmatched junction bases numbered 10, after V lost 5 bases and J lost 3 bases. From germline, CDR1 is MDHEN and CDR2 SYDVKM. This CDR3 spans 16 amino acids. CDR3 sequence: CASSPAGRGFNQPQHF. For the CDR3, the DNA is TGTGCCAGCAGTCCGGCCGGCAGGGGGTTCAATCAGCCCCAGCATTTT.

V and J are TRBV9 and TRBJ2-1, with D perhaps matching TRBD1 (5 bases). CDR1 and CDR2 from the germline V gene are SGDLS and YYNGEE. Trimming removed 1 base from V and 4 bases from J, with 9 bases in between. The CDR3 runs 14 residues. CDR3 DNA sequence: TGTGCCAGCAGCGTATCCGACAGTTACAATGAGCAGTTCTTC. Protein product: CASSVSDSYNEQFF.

The chain joins TRBV27 to TRBJ1-1; D is ambiguous. Trimming cost V 9 bases and J 0 bases, with 11 bases left between them. Germline V gene lookup returns CDR1 MNHEY and CDR2 SMNVEV (reference sequence). CDR3 length equals 13 residues. The CDR3 region is CASLGRLNTEAFF. For the CDR3, the DNA is TGTGCCAGTCTCGGACGGCTGAACACTGAAGCTTTCTTT.

The rearrangement joins TRBV5-1 to TRBJ1-4; no clear D. V was cut by 5 bases and J by 3 bases, with 11 bases left in between. Germline loops: CDR1 SGHRS, CDR2 YFSETQ. The CDR3 totals 14 residues. The CDR3 DNA is TGCGCCAGCAGAAGGAGGGCGCCTAATGAAAAACTGTTTTTT. Its translation is CASRRRAPNEKLFF.

This clone was seen a few times. Written as DNA, the CDR3 is TGCGCCAGCAGCCCCCAGCGGGTGGCGTACAATGAGCAGTTCTTC. Translation: CASSPQRVAYNEQFF. V is TRBV4-3 and J is TRBJ2-1; a possible D gene is TRBD2 (6 bases). Per germline, CDR1 LGHNA and CDR2 YSLEER. V lost 4 bases and J lost 4, with 14 bases in between. CDR3 length: 15 amino acids.

The rearrangement joins TRBV12-3 or TRBV12-4 to TRBJ2-7; the D gene is possibly TRBD2 (6 bases). This CDR3 comprises 12 residues. Trimming took 5 bases from V and 5 from J, leaving 10 bases between them. CDR3 region: CASSRAGNEQYF. DNA of the CDR3: TGTGCCAGCAGTAGGGCGGGAAACGAGCAGTACTTC.

The CDR3 bases are TGTGCCAGCTCACCAAAGACCGGCAACACTGAAGCTTTCTTT. Translating it yields CASSPKTGNTEAFF. The chain has TRBV18 and TRBJ1-1; no reliable D call. The CDR3 sequence is 14 residues long. V lost 2 bases, J lost 2 bases, and 9 bases lay in between. Germline CDR1 and CDR2: KGHSH and LQKENI.

CDR3 sequence reads: CAIGGAGFGELFF. CDR3 DNA: TGTGCCATTGGGGGAGCGGGTTTCGGGGAGCTGTTTTTT. The chain has TRBV6-6 and TRBJ2-2, with D tentatively TRBD2 (6 bases). CDR3 length equals 13 residues. CDR1 is MNHNY and CDR2 is SVGAGI in the germline V gene (reference sequence). Trimming pared 10 bases from V and 7 bases from J, leaving 16 bases between.

This sequence joins TRBV7-8 and TRBJ1-1, with no clear D. The CDR3 extends over 13 amino acids. Germline values: CDR1 SGHVS, CDR2 FQNEAQ. The ends were cut back, 7 bases at V and 0 bases at J, with 9 bases in the middle. CDR3 amino acids: CASIQDMNTEAFF. Written as DNA, the CDR3 is TGTGCCAGCATCCAAGACATGAACACTGAAGCTTTCTTT.

The V and J genes are TRBV4-1 and TRBJ1-1; no firm D call. The CDR3 length is 15 residues. The germline V gene encodes CDR1 MGHRA and CDR2 YSYEKL. The V gene lost 0 bases and the J gene lost 3 bases, with 11 bases spanning the gap. The chain's CDR3 is CASSQDPGTYTEAFF. DNA for the CDR3: TGCGCCAGCAGCCAAGATCCCGGAACCTACACTGAAGCTTTCTTT.

This clone was counted a single time. The V gene is TRBV7-3, the J gene TRBJ2-3; no reliable D call. Deletions cut 0 bases from V and 0 bases from J, with 7 bases between. Germline values: CDR1 SGHTA, CDR2 FQGTGA. The CDR3 has 15 amino acids. In nucleotides, the CDR3 is TGTGCCAGCAGCTTAACGGGATTTAGCACAGATACGCAGTATTTT. Translation gives CASSLTGFSTDTQYF. Combining the CDR3 with reference TRBV7-3 and TRBJ2-3 gives the whole variable domain GAGVSQTPSNKVTEKGKYVELRCDPISGHTALYWYRQSLGQGPEFLIYFQGTGAADDSGLPNDRFFAVRPEGSVSTLKIQRTERGDSAVYLCASSLTGFSTDTQYFGPGTRLTVL.